The 8 T cell receptor beta chains below all came from one sample that was sequenced in a study of beta chain features in type 1 diabetes. Study-level points and caveats: A moderate, significant TCRB CDR3 shortening appeared in type 1 diabetes across four CD4+ subsets.

The investigators reverse transcribed all of the isolated RNA, so they sequenced expressed TCRB transcripts. Clones were sequenced by immunoSEQ multiplex PCR, and TCRdb holds only the in-frame ones, with some missing. Of a few hundred thousand clones detected, 8.5% to 10% appear once; the ten largest clones hold about 0.64%. These receptors' targets are unknown. The sequencing sample was made of central memory CD4+ T cells from blood. Receptor source: a man younger than 45 with type 1 diabetes.

This clone came up many times. This chain connects TRBV4-2 to TRBJ2-7; 7 bases agree with TRBD1. CDR3 length equals 15 residues. The V gene's germline CDR1 is LGHNA and CDR2 YNFKEQ. Losses at the gene ends were 0 bases for V and 7 bases for J; bases not matched to a gene: 9. The CDR3 reads CASSQDGAGGVEQYF. Written as DNA, the CDR3 is TGTGCCAGCAGCCAAGATGGGGCAGGGGGAGTTGAGCAGTACTTC.

This clone was recorded a few times. J is TRBJ2-2 and V is TRBV2; D not certain. Germline CDR1 SNHLY, CDR2 FYNNEI. Trimming took off 8 bases at V and 2 bases at J, with 9 bases between the two ends. The length of the CDR3 is 13 residues. CDR3 DNA sequence: TGTGCCAGCTACGGGCCTAACACCGGGGAGCTGTTTTTT. Amino acids: CASYGPNTGELFF.

The chain carries TRBV11-2 and TRBJ1-3, with 9 nucleotides matching TRBD1. CDR1 SGHAT and CDR2 FQNNGV come from the germline V gene. Losses at the gene ends were 5 bases for V and 0 bases for J; bases not matched to a gene: 5. CDR3 length equals 16 residues. The CDR3 DNA reads as TGTGCCAGCAGCCCATGGACAGGGGACTCTGGAAACACCATATATTTT. It yields the protein CASSPWTGDSGNTIYF.

The chain carries TRBV11-1 and TRBJ2-7; 8 positions match TRBD1. From germline, CDR1 is SGHAT and CDR2 FQDESV (reference sequence). The CDR3 spans 15 residues. The ends lost 5 bases at V and 3 bases at J; junction bases unmatched: 9. CDR3 DNA: TGTGCCAGCAGCCCACGAGCACAGGGGGGCTACGAGCAGTACTTC. It codes for CASSPRAQGGYEQYF.

This clone showed up just a few times. The rearrangement links TRBV30 to TRBJ1-3, with D maybe TRBD1 (5 bases). The germline V and J ends were trimmed by 1 base and 2 bases, with 9 bases remaining between them. The CDR3 runs 14 residues. The germline gives CDR1 GTSNPN, CDR2 SVGIG (reference sequence). CDR3 residues: CAWSEGFAGNTIYF. The DNA of the CDR3 is TGTGCCTGGAGTGAGGGGTTTGCTGGAAACACCATATATTTT.

The V gene is TRBV9, the J gene TRBJ2-1; D not resolved. The CDR3 extends over 15 amino acids. V lost 0 bases and J 8 bases, leaving 15 bases between the germline ends. In germline, CDR1 is SGDLS, CDR2 YYNGEE. The CDR3 DNA reads TGTGCCAGCAGCGTAGTGGCTAGTGCGAGCGATGAGCAGTTCTTC. Translated, it gives CASSVVASASDEQFF.

V and J are TRBV6-6 and TRBJ2-3; 9 bases are shared with TRBD1. Trimming at V came to 3 bases and at J to 5 bases, leaving 6 bases not matched to a gene. This CDR3 has 15 amino acids. From germline, CDR1 is MNHNY and CDR2 SVGAGI (reference sequence). The CDR3 reads CASSYWGQGEDTQYF. DNA for the CDR3: TGTGCCAGCAGTTATTGGGGACAGGGAGAAGATACGCAGTATTTT.

This clone was seen at least ten times. The gene calls are TRBV18 and TRBJ2-1, with 7 bases fitting TRBD1. The CDR3 loop spans 14 amino acids. Germline V CDR1 and CDR2: KGHSH, LQKENI. The trim removed 5 bases at V and 11 bases at J, leaving 12 bases unmatched. CDR3: CASSSGTASGKQFF. The CDR3 region has the DNA TGTGCCAGCTCATCCGGGACAGCTTCGGGAAAGCAGTTCTTC. The full variable domain, completed using reference TRBV18 and TRBJ2-1, is NAGVMQNPRHLVRRRGQEARLRCSPMKGHSHVYWYRQLPEEGLKFMVYLQKENIIDESGMPKERFSAEFPKEGPSILRIQQVVRGDSAAYFCASSSGTASGKQFFGPGTRLTVL.